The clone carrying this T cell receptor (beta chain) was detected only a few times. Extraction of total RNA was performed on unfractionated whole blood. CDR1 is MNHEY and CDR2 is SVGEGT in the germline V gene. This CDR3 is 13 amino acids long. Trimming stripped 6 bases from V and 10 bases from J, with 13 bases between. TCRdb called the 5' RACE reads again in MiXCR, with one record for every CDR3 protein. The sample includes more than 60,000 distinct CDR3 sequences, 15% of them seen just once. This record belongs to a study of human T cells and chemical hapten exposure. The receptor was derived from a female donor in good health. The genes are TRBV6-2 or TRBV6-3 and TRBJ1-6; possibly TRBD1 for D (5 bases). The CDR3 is CASRRQKESPLHF. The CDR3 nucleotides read TGTGCCAGCAGAAGACAGAAAGAGTCACCCCTCCACTTT.